The present T cell receptor (beta chain) was sequenced within a study of T cells in Graves' hyperthyroidism and ophthalmopathy. RNA transcripts gave rise to amplified TCR beta CDR3 regions. Carried out on the TCR CDR3, a first-round RT-PCR used the HTBI primer set. TCRdb re-called the multiplex PCR reads through MiXCR, storing one row per CDR3 protein. Of about 560,000 distinct CDR3 sequences listed, approximately 16% are singletons. V gave up 8 bases and J gave up 5 bases, with 6 bases separating them. The germline gives CDR1 SNHLY, CDR2 FYNNEI. The CDR3 extends over 10 amino acids. Over 18 months, lack of ophthalmopathy progression marked Graves' hyperthyroidism as stable. Diagnoses were made from clinical symptoms, serum measures (thyroxine and TRAb), thyroid ultrasound and orbital computed tomography. This clonotype was detected many times.

This clonotype was obtained from a woman between 18 and 29 years old with Graves' hyperthyroidism. The rearrangement joins TRBV2 to TRBJ2-5; D unclear. Specimen: blood. CDR3 region: CASVGETQYF. CDR3 coding DNA: TGTGCCAGCGTGGGCGAGACCCAGTACTTC.